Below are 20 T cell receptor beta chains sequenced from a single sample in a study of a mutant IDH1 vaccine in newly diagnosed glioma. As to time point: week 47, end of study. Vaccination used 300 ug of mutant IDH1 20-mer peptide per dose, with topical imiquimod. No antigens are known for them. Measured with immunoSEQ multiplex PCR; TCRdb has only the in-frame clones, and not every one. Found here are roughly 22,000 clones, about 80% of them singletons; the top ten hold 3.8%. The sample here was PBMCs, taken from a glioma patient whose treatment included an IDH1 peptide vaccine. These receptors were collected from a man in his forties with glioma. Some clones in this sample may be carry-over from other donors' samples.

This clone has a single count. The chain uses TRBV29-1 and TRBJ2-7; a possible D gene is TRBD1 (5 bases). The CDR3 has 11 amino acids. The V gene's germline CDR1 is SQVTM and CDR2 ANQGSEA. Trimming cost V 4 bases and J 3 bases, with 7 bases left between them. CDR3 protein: CSVGGFYEQYF. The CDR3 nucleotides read TGCAGCGTTGGGGGCTTCTACGAGCAGTACTTC.

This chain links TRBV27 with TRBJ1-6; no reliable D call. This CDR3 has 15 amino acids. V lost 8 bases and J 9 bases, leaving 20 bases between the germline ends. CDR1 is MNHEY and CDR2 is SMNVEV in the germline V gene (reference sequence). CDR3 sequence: CASGRATAIGSPLHF. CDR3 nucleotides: TGTGCCAGCGGGCGGGCCACTGCGATTGGTTCACCCCTCCACTTT.

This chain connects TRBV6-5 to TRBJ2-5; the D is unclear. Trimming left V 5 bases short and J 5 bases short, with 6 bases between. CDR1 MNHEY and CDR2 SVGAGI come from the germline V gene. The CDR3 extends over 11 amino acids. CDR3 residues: CASSKGETQYF. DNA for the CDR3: TGTGCCAGCAGTAAGGGTGAGACCCAGTACTTC.

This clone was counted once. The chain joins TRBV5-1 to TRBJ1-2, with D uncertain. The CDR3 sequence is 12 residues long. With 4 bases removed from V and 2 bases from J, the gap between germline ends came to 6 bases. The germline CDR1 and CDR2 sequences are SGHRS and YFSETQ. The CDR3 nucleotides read TGCGCCAGCAGCCCGGAGAACTATGGCTACACCTTC. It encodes CASSPENYGYTF.

CDR3 residues: CASSWTGLDLHF. DNA of the CDR3: TGTGCCAGCAGTTGGACAGGTCTGGACCTCCACTTT. The chain links TRBV27 to TRBJ1-6; 7 bases are a match to TRBD1. The CDR3 loop spans 12 amino acids. V lost 4 bases, J lost 15 bases, and 6 bases stayed unmatched. Germline CDR1 is MNHEY and CDR2 is SMNVEV (reference sequence).

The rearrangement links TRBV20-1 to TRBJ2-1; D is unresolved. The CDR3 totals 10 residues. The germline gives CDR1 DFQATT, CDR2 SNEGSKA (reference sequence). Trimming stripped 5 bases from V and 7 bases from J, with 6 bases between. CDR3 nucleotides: TGCAGTGCTTCTCGAAATGAGCAGTTCTTC. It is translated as CSASRNEQFF.

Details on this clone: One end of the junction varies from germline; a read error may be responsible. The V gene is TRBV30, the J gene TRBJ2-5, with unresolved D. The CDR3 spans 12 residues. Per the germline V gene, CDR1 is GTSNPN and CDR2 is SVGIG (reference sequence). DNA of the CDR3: TGTGCCTGGAGTAAGCTACAAGACACCCAGTACTTC. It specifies CAWSKLQDTQYF.

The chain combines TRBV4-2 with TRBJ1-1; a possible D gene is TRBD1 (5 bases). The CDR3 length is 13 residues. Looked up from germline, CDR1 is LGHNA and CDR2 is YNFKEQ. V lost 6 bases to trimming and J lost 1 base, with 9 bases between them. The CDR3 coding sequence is TGTGCCAGCAGTCAAACAGGGAACACTGAAGCTTTCTTT. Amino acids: CASSQTGNTEAFF.

The CDR3 DNA reads TGCGCCAGCAGTGAGGAGGTCCTTAACTCCTACGAGCAGTACTTC. Translating it yields CASSEEVLNSYEQYF. This rearrangement joins TRBV4-1 to TRBJ2-7, with D perhaps matching TRBD2 (5 bases). Germline CDR1 and CDR2: MGHRA and YSYEKL. The CDR3 consists of 15 residues. With 6 bases removed from V and 0 bases from J, the gap between germline ends came to 15 bases.

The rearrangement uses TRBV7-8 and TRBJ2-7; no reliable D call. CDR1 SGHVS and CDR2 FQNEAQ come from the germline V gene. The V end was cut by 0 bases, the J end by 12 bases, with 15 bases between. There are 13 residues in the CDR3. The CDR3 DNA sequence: TGTGCCAGCAGCTTAGCTAGGGATCGGGCGCCGTACTTC. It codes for CASSLARDRAPYF.

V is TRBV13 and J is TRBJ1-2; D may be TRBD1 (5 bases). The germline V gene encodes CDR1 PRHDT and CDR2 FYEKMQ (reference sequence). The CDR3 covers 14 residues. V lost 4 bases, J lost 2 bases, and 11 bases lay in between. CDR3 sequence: CASSSGRQNYGYTF. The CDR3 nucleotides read TGTGCCAGCAGCTCCGGCAGACAGAACTATGGCTACACCTTC. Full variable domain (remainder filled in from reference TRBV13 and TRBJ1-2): AAGVIQSPRHLIKEKRETATLKCYPIPRHDTVYWYQQGPGQDPQFLISFYEKMQSDKGSIPDRFSAQQFSDYHSELNMSSLELGDSALYFCASSSGRQNYGYTFGSGTRLTVV.

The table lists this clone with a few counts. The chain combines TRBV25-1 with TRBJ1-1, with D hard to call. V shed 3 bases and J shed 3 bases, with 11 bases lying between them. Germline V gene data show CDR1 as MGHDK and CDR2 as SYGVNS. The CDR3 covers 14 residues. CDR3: CASSELPGYTEAFF. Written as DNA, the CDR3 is TGTGCCAGCAGTGAGCTTCCAGGTTACACTGAAGCTTTCTTT.

CDR3 loop: CATSRDSVGTGMYEQYF. Written as DNA, the CDR3 is TGTGCCACCAGCAGAGATTCTGTCGGGACAGGGATGTACGAGCAGTACTTC. The V gene is TRBV15, the J gene TRBJ2-5; 9 bases are a match to TRBD1. The DNA end is a closer match to TRBJ2-7, so the J assignment may be wrong. Germline V CDR1 and CDR2: LNHNV, YYDKDF (reference sequence). The CDR3 has 17 residues.

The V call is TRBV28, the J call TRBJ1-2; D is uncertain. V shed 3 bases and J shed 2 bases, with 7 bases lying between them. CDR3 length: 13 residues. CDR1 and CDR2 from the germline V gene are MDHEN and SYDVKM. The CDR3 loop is CASSFIRNYGYTF. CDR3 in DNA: TGTGCCAGCAGTTTTATTAGGAACTATGGCTACACCTTC.

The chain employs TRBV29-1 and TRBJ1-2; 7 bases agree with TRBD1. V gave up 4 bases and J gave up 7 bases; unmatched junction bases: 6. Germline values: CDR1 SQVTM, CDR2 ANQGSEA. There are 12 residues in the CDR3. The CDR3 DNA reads TGCAGCGTTGGGGACAGCGCGAGTGGCTACACCTTC. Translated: CSVGDSASGYTF.

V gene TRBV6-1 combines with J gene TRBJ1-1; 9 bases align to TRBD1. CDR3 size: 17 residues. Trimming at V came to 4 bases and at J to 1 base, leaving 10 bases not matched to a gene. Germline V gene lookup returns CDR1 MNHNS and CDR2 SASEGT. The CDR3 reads CASSGPLTGQGNTEAFF. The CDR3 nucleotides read TGTGCCAGCAGTGGGCCACTCACGGGACAGGGGAACACTGAAGCTTTCTTT.

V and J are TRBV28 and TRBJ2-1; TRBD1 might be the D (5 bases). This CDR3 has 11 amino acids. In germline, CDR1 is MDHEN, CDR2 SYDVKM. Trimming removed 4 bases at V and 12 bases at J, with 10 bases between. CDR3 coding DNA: TGTGCCAGCAGTTACAGTCAGGGGCAGTTCTTC. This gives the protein CASSYSQGQFF.

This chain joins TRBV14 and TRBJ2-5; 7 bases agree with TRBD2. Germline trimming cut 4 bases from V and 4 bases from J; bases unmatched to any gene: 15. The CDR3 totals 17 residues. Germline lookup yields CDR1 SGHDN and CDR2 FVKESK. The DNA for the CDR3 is TGTGCCAGCAGCCGCACCCTGCCGACTAGCCCAGGAGAGACCCAGTACTTC. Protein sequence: CASSRTLPTSPGETQYF.

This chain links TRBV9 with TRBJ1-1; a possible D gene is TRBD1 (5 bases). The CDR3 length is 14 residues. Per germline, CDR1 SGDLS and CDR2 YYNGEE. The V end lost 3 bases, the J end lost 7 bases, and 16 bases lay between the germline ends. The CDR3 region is CASSAGPAPLEAFF. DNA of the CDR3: TGTGCCAGCAGCGCGGGACCGGCTCCGCTTGAAGCTTTCTTT. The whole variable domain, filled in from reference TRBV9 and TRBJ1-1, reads DSGVTQTPKHLITATGQRVTLRCSPRSGDLSVYWYQQSLDQGLQFLIQYYNGEERAKGNILERFSAQQFPDLHSELNLSSLELGDSALYFCASSAGPAPLEAFFGQGTRLTVV.

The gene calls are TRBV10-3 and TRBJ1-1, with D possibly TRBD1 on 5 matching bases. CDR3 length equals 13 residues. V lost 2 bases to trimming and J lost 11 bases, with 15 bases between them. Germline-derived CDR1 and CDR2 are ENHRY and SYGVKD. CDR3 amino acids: CAISEGGGTGAFF. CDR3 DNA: TGTGCCATCAGTGAGGGTGGGGGGACTGGGGCTTTCTTT.